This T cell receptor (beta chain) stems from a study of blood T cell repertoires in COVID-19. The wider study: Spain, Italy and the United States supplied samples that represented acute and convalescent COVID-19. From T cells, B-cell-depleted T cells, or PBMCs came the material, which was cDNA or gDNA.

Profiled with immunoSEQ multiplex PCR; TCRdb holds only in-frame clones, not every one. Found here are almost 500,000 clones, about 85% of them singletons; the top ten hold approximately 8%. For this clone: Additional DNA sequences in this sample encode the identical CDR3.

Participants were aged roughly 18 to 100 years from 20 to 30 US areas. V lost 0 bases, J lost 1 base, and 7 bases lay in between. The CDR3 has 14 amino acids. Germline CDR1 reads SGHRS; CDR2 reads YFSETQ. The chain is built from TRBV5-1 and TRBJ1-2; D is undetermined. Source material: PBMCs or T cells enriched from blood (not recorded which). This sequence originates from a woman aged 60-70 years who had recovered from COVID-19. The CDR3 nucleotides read TGCGCCAGCAGCTTGGATGGCGGTAACTATGGCTACACCTTC. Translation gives CASSLDGGNYGYTF. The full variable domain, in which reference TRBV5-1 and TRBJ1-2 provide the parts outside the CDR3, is KAGVTQTPRYLIKTRGQQVTLSCSPISGHRSVSWYQQTPGQGLQFLFEYFSETQRNKGNFPGRFSGRQFSNSRSEMNVSTLELGDSALYLCASSLDGGNYGYTFGSGTRLTVV.